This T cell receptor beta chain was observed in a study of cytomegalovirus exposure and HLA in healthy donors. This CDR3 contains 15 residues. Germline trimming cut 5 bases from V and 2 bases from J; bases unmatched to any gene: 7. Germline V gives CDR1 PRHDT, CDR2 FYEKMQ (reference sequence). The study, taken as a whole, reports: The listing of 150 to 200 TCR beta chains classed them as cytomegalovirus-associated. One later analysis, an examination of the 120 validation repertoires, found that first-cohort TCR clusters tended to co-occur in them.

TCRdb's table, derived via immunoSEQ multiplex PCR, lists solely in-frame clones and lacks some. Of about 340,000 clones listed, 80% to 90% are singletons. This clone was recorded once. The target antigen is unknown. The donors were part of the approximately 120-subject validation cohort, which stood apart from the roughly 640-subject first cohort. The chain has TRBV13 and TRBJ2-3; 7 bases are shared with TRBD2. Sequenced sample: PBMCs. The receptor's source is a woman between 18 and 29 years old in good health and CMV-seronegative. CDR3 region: CASSRTRDNTDTQYF. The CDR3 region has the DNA TGTGCCAGCAGCCGGACTAGGGATAACACAGATACGCAGTATTTT.